This T cell receptor beta chain was sequenced for a study of blood T cells in healthy people across ages. Study-wide findings and caveats: Unsorted PBMC material precluded a definitive naive versus antigen-experienced comparison.

This clonotype occurred a few times. Its antigen is not identified. Trimming removed 0 bases from V and 3 bases from J, with 6 bases in between. The CDR3 has 13 amino acids. Per the germline V gene, CDR1 is SGHRS and CDR2 is YFSETQ. Primers used in a second PCR of roughly 6 to 11 cycles were a sample-barcoded 5' primer and a J-beta primer mix. MiXCR, run by TCRdb on the 5' RACE reads, gives a single entry per CDR3 protein. The data show 600,000 or so distinct CDR3 sequences, roughly 20% seen once. The study recruited healthy Caucasian donors from Russia who were aged about 6 to 90. Per sample, at least 6 micrograms of total RNA were extracted.

The sequencing sample was made of blood. The TCR was taken from a man between 65 and 80 years old in good health. The chain joins TRBV5-1 to TRBJ2-5; no reliable D call. This CDR3 reads CASSLALKETQYF. The CDR3 bases are TGCGCCAGCAGCTTGGCTCTTAAAGAGACCCAGTACTTC.